This note documents a single TCR beta chain sequence. Its target is unknown. Up to 2 ug genomic DNA was used for TCRB CDR3 amplification. Amplification used 60 V beta primers and 13 J beta primers. The data were produced by immunoSEQ multiplex PCR, yet TCRdb's version contains in-frame clones alone and is incomplete. The sample has under 40,000 clones, 90% to 95% seen once. This sample was included in a study of glioma-infiltrating T cells after dendritic cell vaccination. This CDR3 has 13 residues. V trimming: 6 bases; J trimming: 4 bases; junction bases outside the gene matches: 3. Germline CDR1 is MNHNS and CDR2 is SASEGT. Study findings and constraints: Estimated pretreatment TIL content predicted outcome after dendritic cell vaccination.

The rearrangement uses TRBV6-1 and TRBJ1-5; 7 bases align to TRBD1. The origin of this receptor is a human donor with glioblastoma. The specimen comprised blood, sampled before dendritic cell vaccination. DNA of the CDR3: TGTGCCAGCAGGTTGACAGGGAATCAGCCCCAGCATTTT. The encoded protein is CASRLTGNQPQHF.